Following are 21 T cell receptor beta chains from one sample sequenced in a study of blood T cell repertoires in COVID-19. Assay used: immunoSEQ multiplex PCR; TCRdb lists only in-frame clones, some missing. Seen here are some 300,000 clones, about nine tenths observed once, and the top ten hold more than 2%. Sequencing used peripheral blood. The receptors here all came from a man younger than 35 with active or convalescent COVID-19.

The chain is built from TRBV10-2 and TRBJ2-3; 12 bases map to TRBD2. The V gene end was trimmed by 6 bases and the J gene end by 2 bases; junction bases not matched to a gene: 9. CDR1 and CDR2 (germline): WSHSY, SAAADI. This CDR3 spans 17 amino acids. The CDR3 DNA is TGCGCCAGCAGCGAATACCGGACTAGCGGGAACACAGATACGCAGTATTTT. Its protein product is CASSEYRTSGNTDTQYF.

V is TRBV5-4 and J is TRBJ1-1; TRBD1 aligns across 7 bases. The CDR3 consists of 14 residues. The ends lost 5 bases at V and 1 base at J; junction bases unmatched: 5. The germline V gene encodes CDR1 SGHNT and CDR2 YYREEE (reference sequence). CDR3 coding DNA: TGTGCCAGCAGACCGGACAGGACGAACACTGAAGCTTTCTTT. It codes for CASRPDRTNTEAFF.

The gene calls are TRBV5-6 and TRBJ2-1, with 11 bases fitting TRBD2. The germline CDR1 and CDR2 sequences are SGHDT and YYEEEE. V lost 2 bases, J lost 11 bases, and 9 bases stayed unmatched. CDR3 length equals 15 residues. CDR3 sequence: CASSLVAGGSEKQFF. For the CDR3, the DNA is TGTGCCAGCAGCTTAGTAGCGGGAGGGTCAGAAAAGCAGTTCTTC.

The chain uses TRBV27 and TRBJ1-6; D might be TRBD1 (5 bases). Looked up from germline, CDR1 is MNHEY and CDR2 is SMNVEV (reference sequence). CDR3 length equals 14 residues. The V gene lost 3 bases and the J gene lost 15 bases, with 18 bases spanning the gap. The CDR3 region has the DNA TGTGCCAGCAGTTTCAGGGTATTGGAATCGGTCCTCCACTTT. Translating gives CASSFRVLESVLHF.

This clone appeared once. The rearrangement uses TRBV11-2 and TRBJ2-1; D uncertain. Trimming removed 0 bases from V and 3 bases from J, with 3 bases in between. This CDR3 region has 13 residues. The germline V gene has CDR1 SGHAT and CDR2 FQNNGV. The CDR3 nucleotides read TGTGCCAGCAGCTTAGAGAGCTACAATGAGCAGTTCTTC. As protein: CASSLESYNEQFF.

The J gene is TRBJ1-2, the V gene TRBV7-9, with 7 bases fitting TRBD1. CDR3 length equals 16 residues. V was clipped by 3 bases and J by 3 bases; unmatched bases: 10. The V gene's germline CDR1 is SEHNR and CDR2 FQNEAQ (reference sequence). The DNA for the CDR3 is TGTGCCAGCAGCTTCCCCCAGCTGACAGGGCACTATGGCTACACCTTC. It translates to CASSFPQLTGHYGYTF.

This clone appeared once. The CDR3 DNA reads TGTGCCAGCAGTGAAGCGCCCCCGGGAACCAGATTGTCCGATACGCAGTATTTT. This codes for CASSEAPPGTRLSDTQYF. The V call is TRBV6-1, the J call TRBJ2-3, with D possibly being TRBD2 (5 bases). Trimming stripped 0 bases from V and 6 bases from J, with 22 bases between. Germline V lookup: CDR1 MNHNS, CDR2 SASEGT. The CDR3 contains 18 residues.

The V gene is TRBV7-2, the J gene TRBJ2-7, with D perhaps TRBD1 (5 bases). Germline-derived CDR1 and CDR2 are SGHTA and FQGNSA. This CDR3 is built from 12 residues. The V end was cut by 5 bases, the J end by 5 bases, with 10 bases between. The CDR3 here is CASSPQGHEQYF. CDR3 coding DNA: TGTGCCAGCAGCCCGCAGGGCCACGAGCAGTACTTC. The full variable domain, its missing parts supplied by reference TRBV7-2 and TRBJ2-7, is GAGVSQSPSNKVTEKGKDVELRCDPISGHTALYWYRQSLGQGLEFLIYFQGNSAPDKSGLPSDRFSAERTGGSVSTLTIQRTQQEDSAVYLCASSPQGHEQYFGPGTRLTVT.

CDR3 DNA sequence: TGTGCCAGCAGTGAAGTAGCTAACTATGGCTACACCTTC. This sequence encodes CASSEVANYGYTF. The rearrangement uses TRBV6-1 and TRBJ1-2; no definite D call. There are 13 residues in the CDR3. Trimming left V 1 base short and J 0 bases short, with 3 bases between. Germline V gene sequence: CDR1 MNHNS, CDR2 SASEGT.

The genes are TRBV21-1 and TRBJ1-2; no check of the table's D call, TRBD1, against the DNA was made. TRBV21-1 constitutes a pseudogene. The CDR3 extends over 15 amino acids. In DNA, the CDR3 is TGTGCCAGCAGCAAAGGTAGACAGGGACCCTATGGCTACACCTTC. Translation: CASSKGRQGPYGYTF.

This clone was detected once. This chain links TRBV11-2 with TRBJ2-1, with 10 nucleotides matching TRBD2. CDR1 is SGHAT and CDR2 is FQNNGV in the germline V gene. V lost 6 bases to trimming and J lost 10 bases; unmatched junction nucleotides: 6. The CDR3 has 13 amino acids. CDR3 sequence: CASRQRGGGEQFF. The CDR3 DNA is TGTGCCAGCAGGCAGCGGGGGGGTGGCGAGCAGTTCTTC.

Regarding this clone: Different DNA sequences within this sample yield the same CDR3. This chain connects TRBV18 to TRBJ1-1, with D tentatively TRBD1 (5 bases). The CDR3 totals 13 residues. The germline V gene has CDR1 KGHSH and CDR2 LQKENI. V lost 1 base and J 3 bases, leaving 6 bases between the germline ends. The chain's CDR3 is CASSPQGYTEAFF. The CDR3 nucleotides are TGTGCCAGCTCACCACAGGGGTACACTGAAGCTTTCTTT.

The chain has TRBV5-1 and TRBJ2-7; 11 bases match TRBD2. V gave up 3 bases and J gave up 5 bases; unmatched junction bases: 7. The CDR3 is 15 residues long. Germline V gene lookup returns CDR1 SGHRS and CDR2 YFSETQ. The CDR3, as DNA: TGCGCCAGCAGCTATAGCGGGAGGGCAGTGGACGAGCAGTACTTC. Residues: CASSYSGRAVDEQYF. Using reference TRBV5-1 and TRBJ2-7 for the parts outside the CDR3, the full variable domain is KAGVTQTPRYLIKTRGQQVTLSCSPISGHRSVSWYQQTPGQGLQFLFEYFSETQRNKGNFPGRFSGRQFSNSRSEMNVSTLELGDSALYLCASSYSGRAVDEQYFGPGTRLTVT.

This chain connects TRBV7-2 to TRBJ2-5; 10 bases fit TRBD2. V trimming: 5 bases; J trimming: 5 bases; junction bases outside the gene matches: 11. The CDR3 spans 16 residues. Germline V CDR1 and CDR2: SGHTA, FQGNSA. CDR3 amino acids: CASSTGLAGAWETQYF. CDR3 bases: TGTGCCAGCAGCACCGGGCTAGCGGGAGCATGGGAGACCCAGTACTTC.

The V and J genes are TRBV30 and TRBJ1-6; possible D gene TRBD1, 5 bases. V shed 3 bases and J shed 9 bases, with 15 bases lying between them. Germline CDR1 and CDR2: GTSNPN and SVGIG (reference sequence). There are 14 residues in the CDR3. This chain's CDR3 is CAWRLPTQGSPLHF. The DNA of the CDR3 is TGTGCCTGGAGGTTACCGACCCAGGGTTCACCCCTCCACTTT.

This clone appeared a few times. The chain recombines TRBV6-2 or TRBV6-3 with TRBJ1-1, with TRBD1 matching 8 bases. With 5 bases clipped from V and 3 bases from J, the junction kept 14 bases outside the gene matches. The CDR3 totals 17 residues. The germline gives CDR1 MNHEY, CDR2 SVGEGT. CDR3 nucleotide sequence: TGTGCCAGCAGTATCCACCGGACCAGGGGGCGCGACACTGAAGCTTTCTTT. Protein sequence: CASSIHRTRGRDTEAFF.

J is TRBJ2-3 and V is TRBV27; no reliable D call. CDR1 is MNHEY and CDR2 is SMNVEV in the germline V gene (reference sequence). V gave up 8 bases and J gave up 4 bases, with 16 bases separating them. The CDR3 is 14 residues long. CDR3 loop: CASYPYKRADTQYF. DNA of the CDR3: TGTGCCAGCTACCCCTATAAGCGAGCAGATACGCAGTATTTT.

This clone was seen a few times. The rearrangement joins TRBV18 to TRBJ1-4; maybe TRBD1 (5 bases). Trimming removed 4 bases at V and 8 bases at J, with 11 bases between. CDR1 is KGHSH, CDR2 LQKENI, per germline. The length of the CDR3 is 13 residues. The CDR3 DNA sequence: TGTGCCAGCTCACAGGGGATTGAGGAAAAACTGTTTTTT. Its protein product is CASSQGIEEKLFF. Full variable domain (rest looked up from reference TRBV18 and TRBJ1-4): NAGVMQNPRHLVRRRGQEARLRCSPMKGHSHVYWYRQLPEEGLKFMVYLQKENIIDESGMPKERFSAEFPKEGPSILRIQQVVRGDSAAYFCASSQGIEEKLFFGSGTQLSVL.

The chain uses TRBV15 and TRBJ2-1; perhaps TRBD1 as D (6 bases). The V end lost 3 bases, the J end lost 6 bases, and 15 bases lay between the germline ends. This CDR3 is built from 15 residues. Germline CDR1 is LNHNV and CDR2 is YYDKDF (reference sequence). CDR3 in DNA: TGTGCCACCAGCAGGCCTCCAGTAGGGGGCAATGAGCAGTTCTTC. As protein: CATSRPPVGGNEQFF.

The CDR3 spells CASSNRGSNRETQYF. The DNA of the CDR3 is TGTGCCAGCAGCAACAGGGGGTCGAATCGGGAGACCCAGTACTTC. The rearrangement joins TRBV6-2 or TRBV6-3 to TRBJ2-5, with 8 bases identical to TRBD1. This CDR3 is built from 15 residues. J gave up 5 bases and V 6 bases, and 11 bases lay outside the gene matches. The germline gives CDR1 MNHEY, CDR2 SVGEGT.

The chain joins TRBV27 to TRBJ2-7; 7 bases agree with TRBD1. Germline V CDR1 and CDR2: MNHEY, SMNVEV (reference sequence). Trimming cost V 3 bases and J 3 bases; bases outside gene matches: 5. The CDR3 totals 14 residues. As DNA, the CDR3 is TGTGCCAGCAGTTTTTCGGACAGGAGCTACGAGCAGTACTTC. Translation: CASSFSDRSYEQYF.